This TCR beta chain was sequenced during a study of T cell repertoires in cytomegalovirus infection. Study background: Public signatures in TCR beta pointed to CMV infection and matching HLA type. Findings of the study overall: There were HLA-C-restricted CMV-specific TCR beta clonotypes dominating the ex vivo response. The study identified carriers of CMV plus the relevant HLA from cumulative public TCR beta family frequency.

This clonotype was picked up a small number of times. The antigen is not known. This CDR3 comprises 19 residues. The germline gives CDR1 SGHTA, CDR2 FQGNSA. V was trimmed by 1 base and J by 0 bases, leaving 16 bases between them. TCRdb ran MiXCR on the reads and lists one entry per CDR3 protein. Of nearly 650,000 distinct CDR3 sequences listed, roughly a quarter are singletons. The TCR was taken from a human donor in good health (CMV status not recorded). Some clones in this sample may be carry-over from other donors' samples. V is TRBV7-2 and J is TRBJ2-6, with D tentatively TRBD1 (5 bases). The sequencing sample was made of CD8+ T cells from PBMCs. The CDR3 loop reads CASSLDSQGRLSGANVLTF. The CDR3 DNA sequence: TGTGCCAGCAGCTTAGACAGTCAGGGCCGGCTCTCTGGGGCCAACGTCCTGACTTTC.